Sequencing of this T cell receptor (beta chain) was carried out in a study of cytomegalovirus exposure and HLA in healthy donors. Findings and caveats of the study: It was confirmed in vitro that three of the CMV-associated chains were specific for CMV antigens. CMV serostatus alone was available as immune exposure information. Earlier analysis yielded a pattern in which most TCR beta V segments were productive about 90% or about 30% of the time.

Primers: 60 Vbeta forward and 13 Jbeta reverse. Generated by immunoSEQ multiplex PCR, the TCRdb table keeps only in-frame clones and is missing some. This table has fewer than 300,000 clones, 80% to 90% appearing once. Comments on this clone: Its target is unknown.

The CDR3 is 14 residues long. Germline V gene sequence: CDR1 SNHLY, CDR2 FYNNEI. V lost 6 bases and J lost 1, with 12 bases in between. Sequencing was performed on PBMCs. The source is a man aged 35 to 55 in good health and CMV-seropositive. This rearrangement joins TRBV2 to TRBJ1-1; D may be TRBD1 (5 bases). CDR3 residues: CASSRDLGNTEAFF. CDR3 in DNA: TGTGCCAGCAGCAGGGACTTGGGGAACACTGAAGCTTTCTTT.